This entry lists 28 T cell receptor beta chains sequenced from one sample in a study of blood T cells in healthy people across ages. Then a second PCR, running about 7 to 11 cycles, was carried out with a sample-barcoded 5' primer and a J-beta primer mix. TCRdb reprocessed the 5' RACE reads with MiXCR, giving one entry per CDR3 protein. Among roughly 500,000 distinct CDR3 sequences listed, 25% to 30% were seen once. The sample was blood. The source of these receptors is a woman in her 70s in good health.

This chain links TRBV5-1 with TRBJ2-5; 11 bases map to TRBD2. The CDR3 totals 14 residues. Trimming cost V 7 bases and J 5 bases; bases outside gene matches: 7. CDR1 SGHRS and CDR2 YFSETQ come from the germline V gene. The CDR3 DNA reads TGCGCCAGCCGAGACATAGCGGGGGGGGAGACCCAGTACTTC. It encodes CASRDIAGGETQYF.

This clonotype was seen once. V usage is TRBV28 and J usage is TRBJ2-1; 9 nucleotides align to TRBD1. The CDR3 is 16 amino acids. Germline trimming cut 2 bases from V and 8 bases from J; bases unmatched to any gene: 10. CDR1 is MDHEN and CDR2 is SYDVKM in the germline V gene. CDR3 residues: CASSLLGTGIWDEQFF. CDR3 nucleotide sequence: TGTGCCAGCAGTTTACTCGGGACAGGGATTTGGGATGAGCAGTTCTTC.

The rearrangement links TRBV5-1 to TRBJ1-1; D is perhaps TRBD1 (5 bases). The CDR3 length is 15 residues. With 1 base removed from V and 7 bases from J, the gap between germline ends came to 17 bases. Germline V gene data show CDR1 as SGHRS and CDR2 as YFSETQ. The CDR3 DNA is TGCGCCAGCAGCTTGTATAGCAGGGAAGAAAGTGAAGCTTTCTTT. Its translation: CASSLYSREESEAFF.

This clonotype was seen more than once but under ten times. The J gene is TRBJ1-1, the V gene TRBV2; TRBD1 agrees at 8 bases. The CDR3 has 16 amino acids. The germline gives CDR1 SNHLY, CDR2 FYNNEI. V was pared by 6 bases and J by 7 bases, with 16 bases of the junction left unmatched. The CDR3 region has the DNA TGTGCCAGCAGCCGAGACAGGGGCCCCATGATAGGTGAAGCTTTCTTT. Protein sequence: CASSRDRGPMIGEAFF.

Only a few counts were recorded for this clonotype. The chain joins TRBV4-1 to TRBJ2-5, with 7 bases lining up with TRBD2. CDR3 size: 16 residues. CDR1 and CDR2 (germline): MGHRA, YSYEKL. V shed 4 bases, J shed 3 bases, and the junction held 11 bases outside the gene matches. The CDR3 protein is CASSRSRREREETQYF. CDR3 sequence (DNA): TGCGCCAGCAGCCGATCAAGGCGGGAGCGAGAAGAGACCCAGTACTTC.

About this clonotype itself: At one of its ends the junction is not consistent with the germline gene, which may arise from a read error. The rearrangement uses TRBV7-2 and TRBJ2-7; D is uncertain. From germline, CDR1 is SGHTA and CDR2 FQGNSA. The CDR3 is made up of 14 amino acids. Here the CDR3 reads CANSLQLGSYEQYF. Here the CDR3 DNA reads TGTGCCAACAGCTTACAGCTAGGTTCCTACGAGCAGTACTTC.

This clonotype was seen more than once but under ten times. The chain is built from TRBV4-3 and TRBJ1-2; D possibly corresponds to TRBD1 (5 bases). This CDR3 is 14 amino acids long. V lost 4 bases and J 5 bases, leaving 14 bases between the germline ends. Germline V gives CDR1 LGHNA, CDR2 YSLEER. In nucleotides, the CDR3 is TGCGCCAGCAGCCGTGCCGGGGACCCATATGGCTACACCTTC. Protein product: CASSRAGDPYGYTF.

This clonotype has more than one count but fewer than ten. The genes are TRBV30 and TRBJ1-6; 11 bases are a match to TRBD1. The length of the CDR3 is 15 residues. Germline CDR1 reads GTSNPN; CDR2 reads SVGIG (reference sequence). V shed 6 bases and J 6 bases; nucleotides not matched to a gene: 7. Here the CDR3 reads CACWDRGLANSPLHF. The CDR3 DNA is TGTGCCTGTTGGGACAGGGGGTTGGCTAATTCACCCCTCCACTTT.

A few counts support this clonotype. The chain combines TRBV7-2 with TRBJ2-2; D not resolved. This CDR3 contains 13 residues. The germline CDR1 and CDR2 sequences are SGHTA and FQGNSA. V was cut by 3 bases and J by 5 bases, with 7 bases left in between. The CDR3 here is CASSLFRTGELFF. CDR3 coding DNA: TGTGCCAGCAGCTTGTTTAGGACCGGGGAGCTGTTTTTT.

This clonotype came up a few times. This chain links TRBV7-2 with TRBJ2-1; 7 positions agree with TRBD2. The germline CDR1 and CDR2 sequences are SGHTA and FQGNSA. The CDR3 contains 15 residues. Trimming removed 5 bases from V and 4 bases from J; junction bases left unmatched: 8. CDR3 bases: TGTGCCAGCAGCCCCGTGAGCGGGGCGTACAATGAGCAGTTCTTC. Translation: CASSPVSGAYNEQFF.

In DNA form, the CDR3 reads TGCAGCGTCGCACAGGGGGCGGCGAATTCACCCCTCCACTTT. Protein: CSVAQGAANSPLHF. V gene TRBV29-1 combines with J gene TRBJ1-6; 9 positions agree with TRBD1. The CDR3 is 14 residues long. Germline lookup yields CDR1 SQVTM and CDR2 ANQGSEA. Trimming removed 6 bases from V and 7 bases from J; junction bases left unmatched: 7.

This clonotype occurred a few times. CDR3 DNA sequence: TGCAGTGCTAGAAGTCCGGGGGGAAGGAACAGTAATGAGCAGTTCTTC. Its translation: CSARSPGGRNSNEQFF. The rearrangement joins TRBV20-1 to TRBJ2-1, with 7 bases matching TRBD2. CDR1 DFQATT and CDR2 SNEGSKA come from the germline V gene (reference sequence). V lost 2 bases, J lost 7 bases, and 14 bases stayed unmatched. The CDR3 has 16 amino acids.

The chain has TRBV9 and TRBJ1-5; D not resolved. The CDR3 length is 17 residues. The V gene lost 1 base and the J gene lost 3 bases, with 17 bases spanning the gap. Germline V lookup: CDR1 SGDLS, CDR2 YYNGEE. CDR3 sequence (DNA): TGTGCCAGCAGCGTAATGTGTCGGACGAGGGTCAATCAGCCCCAGCATTTT. This translates into CASSVMCRTRVNQPQHF.

The V gene is TRBV6-6, the J gene TRBJ1-1; weak D call: TRBD1 (6 bases). The CDR3 is 14 amino acids. Germline CDR1 reads MNHNY; CDR2 reads SVGAGI (reference sequence). V lost 6 bases and J 0 bases, leaving 11 bases between the germline ends. For the CDR3, the DNA is TGTGCCAGCAGAACGGGACATGTGAACACTGAAGCTTTCTTT. It translates to CASRTGHVNTEAFF.

This clonotype was seen a handful of times. The rearrangement joins TRBV6-1 to TRBJ2-2; 7 bases map to TRBD1. CDR3 length: 15 amino acids. Germline loops: CDR1 MNHNS, CDR2 SASEGT. V shed 4 bases, J shed 7 bases, and the junction held 9 bases outside the gene matches. CDR3 loop: CASSVVQGSGGELFF. The DNA of the CDR3 is TGTGCCAGCAGTGTAGTACAGGGGAGTGGCGGGGAGCTGTTTTTT.

This chain joins TRBV28 and TRBJ2-5; 10 bases are a match to TRBD1. J gave up 5 bases and V 6 bases, and 6 bases lay outside the gene matches. Germline CDR1 reads MDHEN; CDR2 reads SYDVKM. The CDR3 loop spans 14 amino acids. DNA of the CDR3: TGTGCCAGCAGAAGGACAGGGGGTGGGGAGACCCAGTACTTC. This translates into CASRRTGGGETQYF.

The genes are TRBV7-8 and TRBJ2-5; perhaps D is TRBD1 or TRBD2 (5 bases each). In germline, CDR1 is SGHVS, CDR2 FQNEAQ. The CDR3 is made up of 13 amino acids. Between the trimmed V and J ends, which lost 4 bases and 5 bases, there was a span of 11 bases. The CDR3 bases are TGTGCCAGCAGCTCGGACTGGGGGGAGACCCAGTACTTC. Protein: CASSSDWGETQYF.

This chain links TRBV20-1 with TRBJ2-5, with D perhaps matching TRBD1 or TRBD2 (6 bases each). V was clipped by 3 bases and J by 2 bases, with 10 bases between them. CDR1 and CDR2 from the germline V gene are DFQATT and SNEGSKA (reference sequence). The CDR3 is 13 residues long. The CDR3 sequence: CSASGGRQETQYF. The CDR3 DNA sequence: TGCAGTGCTAGCGGGGGCCGTCAAGAGACCCAGTACTTC.

This clonotype was observed a few times. The chain joins TRBV7-9 to TRBJ2-1, with D unclear. The CDR3 totals 17 residues. In germline, CDR1 is SEHNR, CDR2 FQNEAQ (reference sequence). V was pared by 3 bases and J by 0 bases, with 15 bases between. The CDR3 DNA sequence: TGTGCCAGCAGCTTTGAAGCCGAATACAGCTCCTACAATGAGCAGTTCTTC. Protein product: CASSFEAEYSSYNEQFF.

At least ten counts were recorded for this clonotype. The CDR3 here is CASSRTGVEGNEQFF. The CDR3 DNA reads as TGCGCCAGCTCACGCACGGGGGTTGAAGGGAATGAGCAGTTCTTC. The chain recombines TRBV5-1 with TRBJ2-1; D is perhaps TRBD2 (6 bases). Germline values: CDR1 SGHRS, CDR2 YFSETQ. The V and J ends lost 7 bases and 7 bases respectively, with 21 bases between them. This CDR3 is 15 amino acids long.

Only a few counts were recorded for this clonotype. This sequence joins TRBV6-5 and TRBJ1-4, with D possibly being TRBD1 (5 bases). Germline V gives CDR1 MNHEY, CDR2 SVGAGI. The CDR3 contains 12 residues. V lost 6 bases to trimming and J lost 4 bases, with 6 bases between them. CDR3 amino acids: CASRGDNEKLFF. In nucleotides, the CDR3 is TGTGCCAGCAGGGGGGATAATGAAAAACTGTTTTTT.

This clonotype was counted once. This chain uses TRBV12-3 or TRBV12-4 with TRBJ2-1; maybe TRBD2 (5 bases). The J call is in doubt because the DNA end fits TRBJ2-5 better. The CDR3 sequence is 19 residues long. CDR3 sequence (DNA): TGTGCCAGCAGTTTGAAACCTAGACCAACGGGGAAATACCAAGAGACCCAGTACTTC. It is translated as CASSLKPRPTGKYQETQYF.

The V gene is TRBV9, the J gene TRBJ1-2; no definite D call. V lost 3 bases and J 6 bases, leaving 15 bases between the germline ends. The CDR3 is made up of 14 amino acids. Germline assignment: CDR1 SGDLS and CDR2 YYNGEE. The DNA for the CDR3 is TGTGCCAGCAGCGCTGCCGAGTGGTCCCATGGCTACACCTTC. The encoded protein is CASSAAEWSHGYTF.

This clonotype was seen repeatedly, ten times or more. The chain recombines TRBV7-2 with TRBJ2-4; 7 bases are a match to TRBD2. The CDR3 length is 16 residues. CDR1 SGHTA and CDR2 FQGNSA come from the germline V gene. J was trimmed by 3 bases and V by 3 bases; bases with no gene match: 8. CDR3 region: CASSFFQRGDKNIQYF. The CDR3, as DNA: TGTGCCAGCAGCTTCTTCCAGCGGGGCGACAAAAACATTCAGTACTTC.

The V call is TRBV5-6, the J call TRBJ2-7; D possibly corresponds to TRBD1 (7 bases). V gave up 1 base and J gave up 6 bases, with 14 bases separating them. This CDR3 region has 14 residues. CDR1 and CDR2 from the germline V gene are SGHDT and YYEEEE. The CDR3 DNA follows: TGTGCCAGCAGCTTGCGGGGGACAGCCGGCGAGCAGTACTTC. Encoded protein: CASSLRGTAGEQYF.

This clonotype has more than one count but fewer than ten. The V call is TRBV11-2, the J call TRBJ1-2, with 7 bases aligning to TRBD1. Trimming cost V 4 bases and J 2 bases; bases outside gene matches: 4. The CDR3 is 14 residues long. The germline CDR1 and CDR2 sequences are SGHAT and FQNNGV. The CDR3 bases are TGTGCCAGCAGCTGGGACAGTGGGAACTATGGCTACACCTTC. Protein: CASSWDSGNYGYTF.

The chain carries TRBV6-5 and TRBJ2-7; D is ambiguous. This CDR3 has 12 amino acids. Germline lookup yields CDR1 MNHEY and CDR2 SVGAGI. The germline V and J ends were trimmed by 5 bases and 5 bases, with 10 bases remaining between them. The DNA for the CDR3 is TGTGCCAGCAGTGGCAGGAGCAACGAGCAGTACTTC. Protein: CASSGRSNEQYF.

The table lists this clonotype with a few counts. V gene TRBV20-1 combines with J gene TRBJ2-4; D gene uncertain. The V gene lost 0 bases and the J gene lost 0 bases, with 6 bases spanning the gap. CDR3 length equals 14 residues. Germline V gene lookup returns CDR1 DFQATT and CDR2 SNEGSKA (reference sequence). The DNA for the CDR3 is TGCAGTGCTAGAGACAGGATAGCCAAAAACATTCAGTACTTC. It specifies CSARDRIAKNIQYF.